One TCR beta chain is described in this entry. These data are taken from a study of cytomegalovirus exposure and HLA in healthy donors. PCR was performed using 60 Vbeta and 13 Jbeta primers. The assay was immunoSEQ multiplex PCR, and TCRdb's table has in-frame clones only and misses some. In the table there are over 150,000 clones, around 83% of which are singletons. The CDR3 consists of 12 residues. Trimming at V came to 8 bases and at J to 1 base, leaving 4 bases not matched to a gene. Germline CDR1 is SQVTM and CDR2 is ANQGSEA. The chain recombines TRBV29-1 with TRBJ1-1; 7 positions agree with TRBD1. Material: PBMCs. The TCR originated in a girl aged 2-10 years in good health and CMV-seropositive. CDR3 sequence: CSSGTANTEAFF. For the CDR3, the DNA is TGCAGCTCCGGGACAGCGAACACTGAAGCTTTCTTT.